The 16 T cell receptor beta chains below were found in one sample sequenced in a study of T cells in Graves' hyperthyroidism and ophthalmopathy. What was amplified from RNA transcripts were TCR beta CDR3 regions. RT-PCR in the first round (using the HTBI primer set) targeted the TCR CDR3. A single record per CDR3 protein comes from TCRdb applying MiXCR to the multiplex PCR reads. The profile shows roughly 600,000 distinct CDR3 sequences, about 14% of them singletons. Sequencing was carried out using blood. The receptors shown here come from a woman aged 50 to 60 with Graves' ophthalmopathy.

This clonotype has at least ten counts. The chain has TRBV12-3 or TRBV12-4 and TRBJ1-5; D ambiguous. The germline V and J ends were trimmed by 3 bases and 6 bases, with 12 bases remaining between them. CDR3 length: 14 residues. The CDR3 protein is CASSFSLPGQPQHF. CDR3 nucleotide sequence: TGTGCCAGCAGTTTTTCTCTCCCGGGTCAGCCCCAGCATTTT.

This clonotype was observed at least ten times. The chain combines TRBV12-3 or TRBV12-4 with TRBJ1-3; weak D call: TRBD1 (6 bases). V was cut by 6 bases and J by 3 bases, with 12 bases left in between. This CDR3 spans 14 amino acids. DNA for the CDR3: TGTGCCAGCAGCCCGTACAGGGTTGGAAACACCATATATTTT. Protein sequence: CASSPYRVGNTIYF.

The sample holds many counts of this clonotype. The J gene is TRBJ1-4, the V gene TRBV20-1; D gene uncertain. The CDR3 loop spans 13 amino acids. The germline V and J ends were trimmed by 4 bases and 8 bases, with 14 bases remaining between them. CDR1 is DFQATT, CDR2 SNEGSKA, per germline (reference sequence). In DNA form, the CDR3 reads TGCAGTGCTAAGGAGGTACAGAACGAAAAACTGTTTTTT. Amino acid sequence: CSAKEVQNEKLFF.

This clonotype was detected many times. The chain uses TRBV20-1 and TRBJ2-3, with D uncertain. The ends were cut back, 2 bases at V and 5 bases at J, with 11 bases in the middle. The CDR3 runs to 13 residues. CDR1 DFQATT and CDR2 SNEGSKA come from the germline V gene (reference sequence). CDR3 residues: CSARRSGEDTQYF. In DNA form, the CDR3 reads TGCAGTGCTAGAAGGTCGGGCGAAGATACGCAGTATTTT.

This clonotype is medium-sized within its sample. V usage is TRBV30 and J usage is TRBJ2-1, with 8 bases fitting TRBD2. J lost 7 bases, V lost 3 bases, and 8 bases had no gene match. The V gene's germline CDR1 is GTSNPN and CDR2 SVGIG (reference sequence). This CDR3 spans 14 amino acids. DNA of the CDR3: TGTGCCTGGAGCCCGGGAGGGCCTGGAAATGAGCAGTTCTTC. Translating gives CAWSPGGPGNEQFF. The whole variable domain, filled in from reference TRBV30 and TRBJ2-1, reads SQTIHQWPATLVQPVGSPLSLECTVEGTSNPNLYWYRQAAGRGLQLLFYSVGIGQISSEVPQNLSASRPQDRQFILSSKKLLLSDSGFYLCAWSPGGPGNEQFFGPGTRLTVL.

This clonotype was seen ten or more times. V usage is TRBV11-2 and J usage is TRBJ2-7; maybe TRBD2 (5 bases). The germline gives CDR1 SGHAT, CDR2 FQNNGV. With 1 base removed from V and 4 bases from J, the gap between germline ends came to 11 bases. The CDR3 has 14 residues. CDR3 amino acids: CASSLGSRGYEQYF. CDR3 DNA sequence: TGTGCCAGCAGCTTAGGTAGTAGAGGGTACGAGCAGTACTTC.

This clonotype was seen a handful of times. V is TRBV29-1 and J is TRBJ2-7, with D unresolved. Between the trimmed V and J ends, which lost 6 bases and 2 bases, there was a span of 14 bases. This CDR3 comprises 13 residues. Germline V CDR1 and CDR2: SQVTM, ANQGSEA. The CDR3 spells CSVQEGGTYEQYF. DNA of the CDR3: TGCAGCGTCCAAGAAGGTGGGACCTACGAGCAGTACTTC.

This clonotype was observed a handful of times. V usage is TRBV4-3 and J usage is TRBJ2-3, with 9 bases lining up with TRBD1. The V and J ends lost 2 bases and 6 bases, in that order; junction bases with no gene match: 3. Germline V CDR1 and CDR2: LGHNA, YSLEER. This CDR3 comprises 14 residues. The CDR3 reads CASSQRTGADTQYF. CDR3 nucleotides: TGCGCCAGCAGCCAACGGACAGGGGCGGATACGCAGTATTTT.

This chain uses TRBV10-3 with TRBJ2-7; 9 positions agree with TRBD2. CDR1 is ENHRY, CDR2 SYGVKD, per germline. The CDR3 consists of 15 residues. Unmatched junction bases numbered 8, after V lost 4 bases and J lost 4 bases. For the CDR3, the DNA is TGTGCCATCAGTGGCGCAGCGGGAGGCCCATACGAGCAGTACTTC. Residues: CAISGAAGGPYEQYF.

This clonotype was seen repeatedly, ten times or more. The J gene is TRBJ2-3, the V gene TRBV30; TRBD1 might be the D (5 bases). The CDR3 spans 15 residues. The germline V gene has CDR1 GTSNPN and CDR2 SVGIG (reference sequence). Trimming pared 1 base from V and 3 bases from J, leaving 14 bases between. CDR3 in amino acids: CAWSDLGVVTDTQYF. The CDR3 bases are TGTGCCTGGAGTGATTTAGGGGTTGTAACAGATACGCAGTATTTT.

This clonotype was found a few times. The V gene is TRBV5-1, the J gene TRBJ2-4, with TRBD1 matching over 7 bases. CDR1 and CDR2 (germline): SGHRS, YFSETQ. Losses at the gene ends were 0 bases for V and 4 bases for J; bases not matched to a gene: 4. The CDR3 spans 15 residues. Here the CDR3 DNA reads TGCGCCAGCAGCTTGGTCGGGACAGAAAAAAACATTCAGTACTTC. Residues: CASSLVGTEKNIQYF.

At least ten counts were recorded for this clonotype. CDR3 loop: CSAMSETYQETQYF. DNA for the CDR3: TGCAGTGCTATGAGCGAGACGTACCAAGAGACCCAGTACTTC. V gene TRBV20-1 combines with J gene TRBJ2-5; D remains ambiguous. V was cut by 4 bases and J by 0 bases, with 12 bases left in between. This CDR3 is 14 amino acids long. Germline V gene data show CDR1 as DFQATT and CDR2 as SNEGSKA (reference sequence).

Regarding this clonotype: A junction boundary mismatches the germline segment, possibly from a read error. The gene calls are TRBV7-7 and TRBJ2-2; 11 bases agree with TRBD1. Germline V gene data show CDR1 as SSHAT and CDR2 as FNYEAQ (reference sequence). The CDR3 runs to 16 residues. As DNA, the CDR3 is TGTGCTAGCAGCTTAGGACAGGGGGCGGACACCGGGGAGCTGTTTTTT. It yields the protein CASSLGQGADTGELFF. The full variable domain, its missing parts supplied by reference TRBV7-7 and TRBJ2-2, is GAGVSQSPRYKVTKRGQDVTLRCDPISSHATLYWYQQALGQGPEFLTYFNYEAQPDKSGLPSDRFSAERPEGSISTLTIQRTEQRDSAMYRCASSLGQGADTGELFFGEGSRLTVL.

The CDR3 sequence is CSAIRDSNQPQHF. CDR3 sequence (DNA): TGCAGTGCTATCAGGGATAGCAATCAGCCCCAGCATTTT. The chain employs TRBV20-1 and TRBJ1-5, with D perhaps TRBD1 (5 bases). V dropped 4 bases and J dropped 0 bases, with 7 bases sitting between them. CDR3 size: 13 residues. The germline gives CDR1 DFQATT, CDR2 SNEGSKA (reference sequence).

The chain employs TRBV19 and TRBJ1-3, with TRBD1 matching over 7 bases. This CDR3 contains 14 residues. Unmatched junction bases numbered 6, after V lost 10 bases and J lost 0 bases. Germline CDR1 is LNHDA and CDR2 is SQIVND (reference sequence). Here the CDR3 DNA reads TGTGCCACCGAGGACAGGTCCTCTGGAAACACCATATATTTT. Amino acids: CATEDRSSGNTIYF.

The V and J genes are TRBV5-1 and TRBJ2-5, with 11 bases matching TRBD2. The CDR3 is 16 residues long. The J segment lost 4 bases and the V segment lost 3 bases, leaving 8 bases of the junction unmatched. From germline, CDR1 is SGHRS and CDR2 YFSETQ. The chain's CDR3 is CASSSRLAGGLETQYF. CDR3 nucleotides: TGCGCCAGCAGCTCGAGGCTAGCGGGAGGATTAGAGACCCAGTACTTC.